The subject of this entry is one T cell receptor beta chain. The length of the CDR3 is 15 residues. Germline V gene data show CDR1 as SGHRS and CDR2 as YFSETQ. V gave up 4 bases and J gave up 5 bases; unmatched junction bases: 11. Clones were read by immunoSEQ multiplex PCR, and TCRdb kept only the in-frame ones, dropping some. The sample holds about 310,000 clones, around 87% seen once. This sample is drawn from a study of blood T cell repertoires in COVID-19. Study-level background: Nucleic acid was either cDNA or gDNA, and it came from T cells, B-cell-depleted T cells, or PBMCs.

Sequencing input: peripheral blood. This sequence was found in a woman aged 45 to 65 who had recovered from COVID-19. The V gene is TRBV5-1, the J gene TRBJ2-7; 8 bases align to TRBD1. In nucleotides, the CDR3 is TGCGCCAGCAGCCCCGGGACAGGAGATACACACGAGCAGTACTTC. Amino acid sequence: CASSPGTGDTHEQYF.